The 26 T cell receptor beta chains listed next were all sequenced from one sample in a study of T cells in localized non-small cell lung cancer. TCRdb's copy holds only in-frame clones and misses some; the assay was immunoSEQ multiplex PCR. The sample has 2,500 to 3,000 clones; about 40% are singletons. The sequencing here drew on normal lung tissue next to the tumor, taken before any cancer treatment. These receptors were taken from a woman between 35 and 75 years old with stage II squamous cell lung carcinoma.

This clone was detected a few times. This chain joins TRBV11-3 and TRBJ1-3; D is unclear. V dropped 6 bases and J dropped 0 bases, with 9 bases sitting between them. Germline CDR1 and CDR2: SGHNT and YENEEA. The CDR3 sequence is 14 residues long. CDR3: CASSPGFSGNTIYF. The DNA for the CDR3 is TGTGCCAGCAGTCCCGGGTTCTCTGGAAACACCATATATTTT.

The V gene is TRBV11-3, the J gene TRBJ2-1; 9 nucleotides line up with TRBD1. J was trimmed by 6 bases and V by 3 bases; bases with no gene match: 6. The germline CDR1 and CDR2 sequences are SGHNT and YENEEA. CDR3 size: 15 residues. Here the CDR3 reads CASSFTGGFGNEQFF. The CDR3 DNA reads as TGTGCCAGCAGCTTCACAGGGGGCTTCGGCAATGAGCAGTTCTTC.

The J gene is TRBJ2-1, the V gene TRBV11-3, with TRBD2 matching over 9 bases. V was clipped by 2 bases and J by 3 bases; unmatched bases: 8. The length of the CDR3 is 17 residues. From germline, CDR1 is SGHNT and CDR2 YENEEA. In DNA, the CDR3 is TGTGCCAGCAGCTTAAGGGCTAGCGGGAAAGACTACAATGAGCAGTTCTTC. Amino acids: CASSLRASGKDYNEQFF. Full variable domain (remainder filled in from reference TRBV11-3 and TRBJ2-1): EAGVVQSPRYKIIEKKQPVAFWCNPISGHNTLYWYLQNLGQGPELLIRYENEEAVDDSQLPKDRFSAERLKGVDSTLKIQPAELGDSAVYLCASSLRASGKDYNEQFFGPGTRLTVL.

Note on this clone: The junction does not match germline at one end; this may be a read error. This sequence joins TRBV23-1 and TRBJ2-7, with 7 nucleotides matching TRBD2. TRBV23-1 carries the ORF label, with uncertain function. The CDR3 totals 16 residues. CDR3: CASSQATSAYSYEQYF. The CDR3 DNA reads TGCGCCAGCAGCCAAGCAACTAGCGCCTACTCCTACGAACAGTACTTC.

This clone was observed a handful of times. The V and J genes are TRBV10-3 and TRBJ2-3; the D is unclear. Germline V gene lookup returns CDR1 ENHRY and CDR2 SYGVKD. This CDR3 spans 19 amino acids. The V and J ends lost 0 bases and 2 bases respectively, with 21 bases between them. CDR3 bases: TGTGCCATCAGTGAGTCGGACCCCGCCGCTACGTCGAACACAGATACGCAGTATTTT. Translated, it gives CAISESDPAATSNTDTQYF.

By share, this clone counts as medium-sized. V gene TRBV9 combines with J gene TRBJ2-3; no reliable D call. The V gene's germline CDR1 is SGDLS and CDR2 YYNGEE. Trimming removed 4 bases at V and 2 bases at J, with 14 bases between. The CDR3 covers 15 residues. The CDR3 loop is CASSSRTEYTDTQYF. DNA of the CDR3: TGTGCCAGCAGCTCCAGGACGGAATACACAGATACGCAGTATTTT.

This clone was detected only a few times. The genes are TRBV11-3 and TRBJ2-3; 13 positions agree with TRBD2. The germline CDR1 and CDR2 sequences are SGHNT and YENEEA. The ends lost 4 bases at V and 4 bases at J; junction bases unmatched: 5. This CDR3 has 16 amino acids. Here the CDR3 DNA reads TGTGCCAGCAGCTACAGACTAGCGGGGGGCGCAGATACGCAGTATTTT. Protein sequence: CASSYRLAGGADTQYF.

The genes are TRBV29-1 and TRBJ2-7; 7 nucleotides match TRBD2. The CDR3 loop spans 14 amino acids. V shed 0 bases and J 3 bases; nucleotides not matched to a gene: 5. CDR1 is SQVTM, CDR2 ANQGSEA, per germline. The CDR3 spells CSVEEGPGGYEQYF. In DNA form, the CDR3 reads TGCAGCGTTGAAGAGGGCCCGGGGGGCTACGAGCAGTACTTC.

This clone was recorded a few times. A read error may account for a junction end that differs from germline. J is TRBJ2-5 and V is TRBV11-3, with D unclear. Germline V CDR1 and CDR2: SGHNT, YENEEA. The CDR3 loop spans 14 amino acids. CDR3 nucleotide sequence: TGTGCTAGCAGCTCCGGTGGGTTCCAAGAGACCCAGTACTTC. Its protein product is CASSSGGFQETQYF.

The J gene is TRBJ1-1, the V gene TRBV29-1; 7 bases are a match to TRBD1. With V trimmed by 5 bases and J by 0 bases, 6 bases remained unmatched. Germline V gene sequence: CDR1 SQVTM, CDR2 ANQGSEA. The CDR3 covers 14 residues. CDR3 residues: CSVRQGNLNTEAFF. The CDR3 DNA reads TGCAGCGTTCGACAGGGAAACCTGAACACTGAAGCTTTCTTT.

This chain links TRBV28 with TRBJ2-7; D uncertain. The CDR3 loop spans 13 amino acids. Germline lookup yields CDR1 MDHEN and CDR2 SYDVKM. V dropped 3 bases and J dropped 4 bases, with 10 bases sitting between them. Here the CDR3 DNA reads TGTGCCAGCAGTTTCCAGTTCGGGTACGAGCAGTACTTC. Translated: CASSFQFGYEQYF.

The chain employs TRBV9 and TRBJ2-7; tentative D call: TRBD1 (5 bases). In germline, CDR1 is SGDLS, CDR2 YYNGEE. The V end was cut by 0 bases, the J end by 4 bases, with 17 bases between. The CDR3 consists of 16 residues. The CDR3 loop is CASSVGGSRLSYEQYF. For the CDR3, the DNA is TGTGCCAGCAGCGTAGGGGGCTCAAGGCTATCGTACGAGCAGTACTTC.

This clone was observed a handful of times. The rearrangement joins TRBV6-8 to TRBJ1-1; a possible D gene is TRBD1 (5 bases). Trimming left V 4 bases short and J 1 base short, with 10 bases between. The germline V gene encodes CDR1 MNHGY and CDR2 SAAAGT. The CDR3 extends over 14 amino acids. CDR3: CASSSYRRNTEAFF. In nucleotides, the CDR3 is TGTGCCAGCAGTTCCTACAGGAGGAACACTGAAGCTTTCTTT.

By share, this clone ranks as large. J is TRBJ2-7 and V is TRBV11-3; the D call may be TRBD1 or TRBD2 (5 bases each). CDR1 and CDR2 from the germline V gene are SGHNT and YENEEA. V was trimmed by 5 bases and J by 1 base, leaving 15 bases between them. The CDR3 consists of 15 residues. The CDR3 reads CASSPSQGASYEQYF. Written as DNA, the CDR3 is TGTGCCAGCAGCCCTAGCCAGGGAGCTTCCTACGAGCAGTACTTC.

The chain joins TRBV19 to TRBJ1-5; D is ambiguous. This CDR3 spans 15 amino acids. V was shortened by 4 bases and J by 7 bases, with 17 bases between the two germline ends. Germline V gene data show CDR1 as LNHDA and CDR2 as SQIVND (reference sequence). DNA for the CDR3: TGTGCCAGTAGTACGGTCTTGACGGGATTGCAGCCCCAGCATTTT. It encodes CASSTVLTGLQPQHF.

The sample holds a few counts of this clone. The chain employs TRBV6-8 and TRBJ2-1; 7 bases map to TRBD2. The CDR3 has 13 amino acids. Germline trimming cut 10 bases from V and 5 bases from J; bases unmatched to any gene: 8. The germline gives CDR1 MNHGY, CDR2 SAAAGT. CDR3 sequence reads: CAIRASGDNEQFF. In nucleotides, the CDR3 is TGTGCCATCAGAGCTAGCGGAGACAATGAGCAGTTCTTC.

The CDR3 protein is CAISERTDPGNTIYF. In DNA, the CDR3 is TGTGCCATCAGTGAGCGAACAGATCCTGGAAACACCATATATTTT. The chain uses TRBV10-3 and TRBJ1-3; no clear D gene. Trimming shortened V by 2 bases and J by 2 bases, and 10 bases separated the two germline ends. This CDR3 is built from 15 residues. In germline, CDR1 is ENHRY, CDR2 SYGVKD.

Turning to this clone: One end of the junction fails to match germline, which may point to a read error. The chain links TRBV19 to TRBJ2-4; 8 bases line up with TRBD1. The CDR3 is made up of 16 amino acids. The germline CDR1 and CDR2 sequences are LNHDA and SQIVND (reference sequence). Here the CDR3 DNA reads TGTGCTAGTAGTATAGGTTGGGACAGGTCTAAAAACATTCAGTACTTC. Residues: CASSIGWDRSKNIQYF.

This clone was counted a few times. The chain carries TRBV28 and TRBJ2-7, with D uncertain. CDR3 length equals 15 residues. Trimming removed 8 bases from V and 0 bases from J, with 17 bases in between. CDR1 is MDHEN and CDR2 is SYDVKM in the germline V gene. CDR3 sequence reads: CASLAQGQSSYEQYF. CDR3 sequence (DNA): TGTGCCAGCTTAGCCCAAGGGCAGAGCTCCTACGAGCAGTACTTC.

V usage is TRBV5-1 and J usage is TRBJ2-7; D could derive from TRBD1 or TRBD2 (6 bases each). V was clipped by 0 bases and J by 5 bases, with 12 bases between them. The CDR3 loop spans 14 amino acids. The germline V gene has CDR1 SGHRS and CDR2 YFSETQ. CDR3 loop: CASSLGRGLDEQYF. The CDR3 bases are TGCGCCAGCAGCTTGGGCAGGGGACTCGACGAGCAGTACTTC.

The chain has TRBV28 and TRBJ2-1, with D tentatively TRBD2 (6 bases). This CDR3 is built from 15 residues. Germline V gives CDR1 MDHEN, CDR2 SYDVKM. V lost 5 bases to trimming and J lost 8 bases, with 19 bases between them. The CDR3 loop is CASSVRDFRGYEQFF. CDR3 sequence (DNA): TGTGCCAGCAGTGTCCGGGACTTCCGGGGATATGAGCAGTTCTTC.

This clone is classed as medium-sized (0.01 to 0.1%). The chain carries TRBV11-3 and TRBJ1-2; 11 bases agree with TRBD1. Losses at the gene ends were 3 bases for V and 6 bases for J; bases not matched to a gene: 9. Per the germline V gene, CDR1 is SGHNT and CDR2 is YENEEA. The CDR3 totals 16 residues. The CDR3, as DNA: TGTGCCAGCAGCTTGGGTTTCGGGACAGGGGGAGATGGCTACACCTTC. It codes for CASSLGFGTGGDGYTF.

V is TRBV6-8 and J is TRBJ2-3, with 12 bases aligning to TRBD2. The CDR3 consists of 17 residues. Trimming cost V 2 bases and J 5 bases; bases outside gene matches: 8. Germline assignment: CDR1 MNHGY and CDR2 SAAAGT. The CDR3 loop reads CASSYGASGGAGDTQYF. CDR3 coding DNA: TGTGCCAGCAGTTACGGGGCTAGCGGGGGGGCCGGAGATACGCAGTATTTT.

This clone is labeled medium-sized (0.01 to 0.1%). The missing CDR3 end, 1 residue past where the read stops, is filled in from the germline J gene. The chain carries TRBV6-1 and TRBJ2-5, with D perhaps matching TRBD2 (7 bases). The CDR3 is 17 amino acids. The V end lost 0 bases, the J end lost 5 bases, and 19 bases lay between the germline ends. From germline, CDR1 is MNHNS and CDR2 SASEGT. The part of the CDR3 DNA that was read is TGTGCCAGCAGTGAAGCGGGGTTGGGCGGGGGCGCGGAGACCCAGTAC. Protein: CASSEAGLGGGAETQY. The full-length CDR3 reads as CASSEAGLGGGAETQYF.

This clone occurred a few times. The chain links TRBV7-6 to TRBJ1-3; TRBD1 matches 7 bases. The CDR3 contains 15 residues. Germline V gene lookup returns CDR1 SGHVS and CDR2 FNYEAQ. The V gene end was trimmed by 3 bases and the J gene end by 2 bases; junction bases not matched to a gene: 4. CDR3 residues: CASSLGTGAGNTIYF. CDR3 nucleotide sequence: TGTGCCAGCAGCTTGGGTACAGGGGCTGGAAACACCATATATTTT.

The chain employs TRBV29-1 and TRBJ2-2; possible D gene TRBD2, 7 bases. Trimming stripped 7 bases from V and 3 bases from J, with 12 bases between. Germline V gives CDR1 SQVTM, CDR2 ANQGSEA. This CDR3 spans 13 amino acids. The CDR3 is CSGGGWDTGELFF. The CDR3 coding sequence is TGCAGCGGCGGGGGCTGGGACACCGGGGAGCTGTTTTTT.